The clone carrying this TCR beta chain appeared many times. Antigen specificity is unknown. This entry belongs to a study of T cells after yellow fever vaccination. Study-level background: Some fractions had low cell numbers, and these were prepared with SMART-Seq v4 Ultra Low Input.

Universal primer sites and UMIs were introduced during 5'RACE template-switching synthesis of TCR cDNA. Each CDR3 protein is one row after TCRdb ran MiXCR on the 5' RACE reads. The repertoire consists of some 350,000 distinct CDR3 sequences, with over 4% occurring once and the leading ten covering around 24%. Overall study results and limits: Booster sampling recovered most clones from primary vaccination (roughly 97% CD4, roughly 86% CD8). The CD4 and CD8 compartments had a small share of their clonotypes in common.

From germline, CDR1 is SGHDT and CDR2 YYEEEE. This CDR3 has 12 residues. V shed 5 bases and J shed 7 bases, with 11 bases lying between them. The sequenced sample was PBMCs, obtained 5 days after the yellow fever booster vaccination. The rearrangement joins TRBV5-6 to TRBJ2-3; the D is unclear. The sequence derives from a man between 18 and 29 years old who received the YFV17D yellow fever vaccine. Here the CDR3 DNA reads TGTGCCAGCAGAAACCTTGGTAATACGCAGTATTTT. It encodes CASRNLGNTQYF.